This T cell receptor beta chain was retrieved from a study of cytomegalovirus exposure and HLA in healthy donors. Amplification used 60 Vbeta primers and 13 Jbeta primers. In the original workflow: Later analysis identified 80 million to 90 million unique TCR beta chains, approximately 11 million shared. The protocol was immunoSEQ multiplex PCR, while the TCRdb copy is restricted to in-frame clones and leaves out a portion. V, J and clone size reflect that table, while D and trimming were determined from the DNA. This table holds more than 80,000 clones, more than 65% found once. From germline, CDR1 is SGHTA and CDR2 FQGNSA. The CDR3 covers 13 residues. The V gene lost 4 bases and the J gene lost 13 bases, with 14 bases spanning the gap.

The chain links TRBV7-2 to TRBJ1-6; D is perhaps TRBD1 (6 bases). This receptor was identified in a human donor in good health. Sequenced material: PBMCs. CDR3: CASSSHREAPLHF. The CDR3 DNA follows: TGTGCCAGCAGCTCTCACAGGGAAGCCCCCCTCCACTTT.